This T cell receptor (beta chain) originates from a study of shared clonotypes between healthy human individuals. Under the authors' procedure: ImmunoSEQ output held junction-only sequences without quality scores, so filtering differed. TCRdb's table, derived via immunoSEQ multiplex PCR, lists solely in-frame clones and lacks some. That table is the source of V, J and clone size, and D and trimming were worked out from the DNA. The table has 1,500,000 or so clones, roughly 96% seen once. Recent vaccinations or acute infections were absent in the healthy HIV-negative adult donors. V lost 4 bases and J 1 base, leaving 8 bases between the germline ends. This CDR3 is built from 13 residues. Germline assignment: CDR1 SGHRS and CDR2 YFSETQ.

This TCR was sampled from a man between 25 and 39 years old in good health. Sequences were obtained from naive CD4+ T cells sorted from blood. Specified subset: CD45RA+ positively selected. V gene TRBV5-1 combines with J gene TRBJ2-5; D gene ambiguous. For the CDR3, the DNA is TGCGCCAGCAGCCCACGAAGCCAAGAGACCCAGTACTTC. Translation gives CASSPRSQETQYF. Full variable domain (missing parts from reference TRBV5-1 and TRBJ2-5): KAGVTQTPRYLIKTRGQQVTLSCSPISGHRSVSWYQQTPGQGLQFLFEYFSETQRNKGNFPGRFSGRQFSNSRSEMNVSTLELGDSALYLCASSPRSQETQYFGPGTRLLVL.